This is a list of T cell receptor beta chains from one sample in a study of cytotoxic CD8 clonotypes in ibrutinib-treated CLL. The table came from immunoSEQ multiplex PCR; TCRdb's copy has only in-frame clones and leaves some out. The table lists 60,000 to 65,000 clones, roughly 50% of them singletons. The sample consisted of PBMCs, taken after 12 months of ibrutinib treatment. The source is a human donor with chronic lymphocytic leukemia. CDR3s include the opening cysteine and the closing phenylalanine or tryptophan. The D gene is left open where the match is weak. Clone size is given for some rows only: seen once, a few or many times, or a class if the clone is expanded.

d_call,j_call,v_call,clone_size,cdr3_nt,cdr3_aa
NA,TRBJ2-7,TRBV19,few,TGTGCCAGTTCTAACTTAGGGACCTACGAGCAGTACTTC,CASSNLGTYEQYF
NA,TRBJ2-7,TRBV27,many,TGTGCCAGCAGTTTATATAGCCAGCTAAGAGAGCAGTACTTC,CASSLYSQLREQYF
TRBD1,TRBJ1-1,TRBV27,few,TGTGCCAGCAGTCCCCAGACAGGGTTCGGTCTCACTGAAGCTTTCTTT,CASSPQTGFGLTEAFF
NA,TRBJ2-7,TRBV6-5,NA,TGTGCCAGCAGTTACTCGATGGGGAGCTTTGCCTACGAGCAGTACTTC,CASSYSMGSFAYEQYF
TRBD1,TRBJ2-7,TRBV13,NA,TGTGCCAGCAGCCCTGTCCCGGGACAGGGCGAGCAGTACTTC,CASSPVPGQGEQYF
NA,TRBJ2-2,TRBV25-1,NA,TGTGCCAGCAGTGAATCTCGGTGGGACACCGGGGAGCTGTTTTTT,CASSESRWDTGELFF
TRBD1,TRBJ1-1,TRBV18,NA,TGTGCCAGCTCACCATCGGGACAGAGTAACACTGAAGCTTTCTTT,CASSPSGQSNTEAFF
TRBD1,TRBJ2-7,TRBV5-5,once,TGTGCCAGCAGCACACCGGGACAGGCCGGGTACGAGCAGTACTTC,CASSTPGQAGYEQYF
TRBD1,TRBJ1-1,TRBV6-6,NA,TGTGCCAGCAGTAGGACAGGGGTAACTGAAGCTTTCTTT,CASSRTGVTEAFF
NA,TRBJ2-7,TRBV6-5,NA,TGTGCCAGCAGTAAGGACCCCTATGGGCAGTACTTC,CASSKDPYGQYF
NA,TRBJ2-1,TRBV4-3,NA,TGCGCCAGCAGCCAAAAAAGACGGGCTTTCAGGGATGAGCAGTTCTTC,CASSQKRRAFRDEQFF
TRBD1,TRBJ2-5,TRBV11-2,NA,TGTGCCAGCAGGTCCGGGACAGGGCTGGGGGAGACCCAGTACTTC,CASRSGTGLGETQYF
NA,TRBJ1-3,TRBV10-3,NA,TGTGCCATCAGTGAGCCAGGGGTGGGAAACACCATATATTTT,CAISEPGVGNTIYF
TRBD1,TRBJ1-2,TRBV5-4,NA,TGTGCCAGCAGCTCAGGGACAGTCTTCCATGGCTACACCTTC,CASSSGTVFHGYTF
NA,TRBJ2-6,TRBV27,NA,TGTGCCAGCAGCCAAACCGGGACAACCTACTCTGGGGCCAACGTCCTGACTTTC,CASSQTGTTYSGANVLTF
NA,TRBJ2-3,TRBV19,NA,TGTGCCAGTAACCTTAGAGGAGGCTGGCTGCCAGATACGCAGTATTTT,CASNLRGGWLPDTQYF
NA,TRBJ2-5,TRBV5-1,NA,TGCGCCAGCAGCTCCGGACCAGCCGTCGGTGAGACCCAGTACTTC,CASSSGPAVGETQYF
NA,TRBJ1-4,TRBV19,few,TGTGCCATACAGGAACACCCGAATGAAAAACTGTTTTTT,CAIQEHPNEKLFF
NA,TRBJ1-1,TRBV5-6,NA,TGTGCCAGCAGCTTGGAGGGTGAAGCTTTCTTT,CASSLEGEAFF
NA,TRBJ2-4,TRBV5-5,NA,TGTGCCAGCAGCCTGGAGGGTCAATCCCTAGCCAAAAACATTCAGTACTTC,CASSLEGQSLAKNIQYF
TRBD2,TRBJ2-1,TRBV4-1,once,TGCGCCAGCAGCCAAGATACCTCTTTGGGCGGGGGGTTCTGGGCGGTCTTC,CASSQDTSLGGGFWAVF
NA,TRBJ1-5,TRBV18,once,TGTGCCAGCTCACAGGGCCCGGGGGCAAATCAGCCCCAGCATTTT,CASSQGPGANQPQHF
TRBD1,TRBJ2-2,TRBV19,many,TGTGCCAGTAGTATAGGTCCCACAGGGGTGTCCGGGGAGCTGTTTTTT,CASSIGPTGVSGELFF
TRBD1,TRBJ1-5,TRBV6-1,NA,TGTGCCAGCACTAACCAGGGGGGCAATCAGCCCCAGCATTTT,CASTNQGGNQPQHF
NA,TRBJ2-3,TRBV9,NA,TGTGCCAGCAGCGTACGGATCGGCACAGATACGCAGTATTTT,CASSVRIGTDTQYF
TRBD2,TRBJ2-2,TRBV6-1,NA,TGTGCCAGCAGTGGAGGTAGCGGGAGGGCCAGGGAGCTGTTTTTT,CASSGGSGRARELFF
TRBD2,TRBJ2-3,TRBV11-2,NA,TGTGCCAGCAGCCCTAGCGGAACTTTCACAGATACGCAGTATTTT,CASSPSGTFTDTQYF
TRBD2,TRBJ2-5,TRBV25-1,NA,TGTGCCAGCAGTGATTCGAGCGGGAATCGTCAAGAGACCCAGTACTTC,CASSDSSGNRQETQYF
NA,TRBJ1-1,TRBV19,few,TGTGCCAGTAGTAATGCCCACTCGGGCCTTTACGCTGAAGCTTTCTTT,CASSNAHSGLYAEAFF
NA,TRBJ2-1,TRBV2,NA,TGTGCCAGCAGTGAAGGCCAGGGGCCCCGCCGGGAGCAGTTCTTC,CASSEGQGPRREQFF
TRBD1,TRBJ1-1,TRBV4-2,NA,TGTGCCAGCAGCCAAGAGACAGGGGCTGGGGAAGCTTTCTTT,CASSQETGAGEAFF
TRBD1,TRBJ2-5,TRBV6-1,NA,TGTGCCAGCAGTGGGGACAGGCAAGAGACCCAGTACTTC,CASSGDRQETQYF
NA,TRBJ1-1,TRBV28,NA,TGTGCCAGCAGTTTATGGGACCGCGGAAACACTGAAGCTTTCTTT,CASSLWDRGNTEAFF
NA,TRBJ2-3,TRBV27,NA,TGTGCCAGCAGTTTATCGGGGGCCACAGATACGCAGTATTTT,CASSLSGATDTQYF
TRBD2,TRBJ2-2,TRBV27,NA,TGTGCCAGCAGTTGGGGGACTAGCGGACGGTCCAGGGAGCTGTTTTTT,CASSWGTSGRSRELFF
TRBD1,TRBJ1-1,TRBV28,few,TGTGCCATCGCAGGGGGCCGGAACACTGAAGCTTTCTTT,CAIAGGRNTEAFF
NA,TRBJ2-2,TRBV2,NA,TGTGCCAGCAAGAGGGACACCGGGGAGCTGTTTTTT,CASKRDTGELFF
TRBD2,TRBJ2-1,TRBV18,NA,TGTGCCAGCTCACCCCTAGCGGAGGTCAATGAGCAGTTCTTC,CASSPLAEVNEQFF
NA,TRBJ1-2,TRBV5-1,NA,TGCGCCAGCAGCTTGGCCGGGGGGCCAACCTTCGGGGGCTACACCTTC,CASSLAGGPTFGGYTF
TRBD1,TRBJ2-3,TRBV6-4,NA,TGTGCCAGCAGCCCGGGACAGAGCACAGATACGCAGTATTTT,CASSPGQSTDTQYF
TRBD1,TRBJ1-1,TRBV10-3,NA,TGTGCCATCAGTTCCGGGACAGGGCGGGTCACTGAAGCTTTCTTT,CAISSGTGRVTEAFF
NA,TRBJ2-5,TRBV27,once,TGTGCCAGCAGTTTTGGCCTGACAGGACTAGAGACCCAGTACTTC,CASSFGLTGLETQYF